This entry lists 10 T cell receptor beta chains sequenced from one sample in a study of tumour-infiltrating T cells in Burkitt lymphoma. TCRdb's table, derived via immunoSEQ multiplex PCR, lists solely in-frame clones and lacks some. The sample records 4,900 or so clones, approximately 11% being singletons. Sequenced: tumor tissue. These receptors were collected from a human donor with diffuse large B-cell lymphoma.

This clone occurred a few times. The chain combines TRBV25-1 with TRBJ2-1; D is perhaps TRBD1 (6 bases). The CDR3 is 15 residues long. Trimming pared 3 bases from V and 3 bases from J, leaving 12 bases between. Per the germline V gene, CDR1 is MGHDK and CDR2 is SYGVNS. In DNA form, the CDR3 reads TGTGCCAGCAGTGACCCCCAGGGGTTCTACAATGAGCAGTTCTTC. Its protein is CASSDPQGFYNEQFF.

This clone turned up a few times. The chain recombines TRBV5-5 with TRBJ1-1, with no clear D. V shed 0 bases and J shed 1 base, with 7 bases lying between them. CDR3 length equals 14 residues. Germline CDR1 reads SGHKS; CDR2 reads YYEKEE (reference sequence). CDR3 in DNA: TGTGCCAGCAGCTTGGTCGCCGCGAACACTGAAGCTTTCTTT. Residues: CASSLVAANTEAFF.

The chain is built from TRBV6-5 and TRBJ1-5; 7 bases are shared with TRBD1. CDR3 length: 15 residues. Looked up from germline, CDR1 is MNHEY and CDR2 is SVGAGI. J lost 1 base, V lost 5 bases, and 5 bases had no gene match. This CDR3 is CASSPRGTSNQPQHF. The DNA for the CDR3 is TGTGCCAGCAGTCCCAGGGGGACCAGCAATCAGCCCCAGCATTTT.

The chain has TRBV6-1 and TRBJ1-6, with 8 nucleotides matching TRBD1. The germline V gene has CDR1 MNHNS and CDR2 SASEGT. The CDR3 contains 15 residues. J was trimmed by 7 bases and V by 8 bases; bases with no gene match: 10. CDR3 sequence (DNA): TGTGCCAGCTGTTGGACAGGGCAGGGGAATTCACCCCTCCACTTT. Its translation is CASCWTGQGNSPLHF.

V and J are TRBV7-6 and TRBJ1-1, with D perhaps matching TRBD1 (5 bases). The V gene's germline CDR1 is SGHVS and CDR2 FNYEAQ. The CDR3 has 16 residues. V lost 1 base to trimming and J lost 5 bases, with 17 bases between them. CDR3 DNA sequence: TGTGCCAGCAGCTTAGGGGGGGAAAGTTTGTTGACTGAAGCTTTCTTT. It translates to CASSLGGESLLTEAFF.

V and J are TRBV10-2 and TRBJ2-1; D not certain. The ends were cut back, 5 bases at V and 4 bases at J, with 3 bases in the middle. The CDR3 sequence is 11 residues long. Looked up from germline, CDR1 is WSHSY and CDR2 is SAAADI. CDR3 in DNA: TGCGCCAGCAGTCCGTACAATGAGCAGTTCTTC. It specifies CASSPYNEQFF.

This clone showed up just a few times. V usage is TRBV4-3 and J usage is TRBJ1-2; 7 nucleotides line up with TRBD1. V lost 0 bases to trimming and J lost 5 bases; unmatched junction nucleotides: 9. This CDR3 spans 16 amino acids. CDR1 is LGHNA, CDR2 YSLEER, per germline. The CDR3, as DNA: TGCGCCAGCAGCCAAGATGGGAGGGGGCGCGTATATGGCTACACCTTC. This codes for CASSQDGRGRVYGYTF.

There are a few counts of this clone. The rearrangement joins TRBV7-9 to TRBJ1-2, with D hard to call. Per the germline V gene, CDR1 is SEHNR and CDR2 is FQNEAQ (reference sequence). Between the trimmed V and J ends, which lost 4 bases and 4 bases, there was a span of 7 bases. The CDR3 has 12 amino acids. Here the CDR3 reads CASSSQAYGYTF. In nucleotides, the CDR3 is TGTGCCAGCAGCTCGCAGGCCTATGGCTACACCTTC. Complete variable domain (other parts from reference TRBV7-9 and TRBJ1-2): DTGVSQNPRHKITKRGQNVTFRCDPISEHNRLYWYRQTLGQGPEFLTYFQNEAQLEKSRLLSDRFSAERPKGSFSTLEIQRTEQGDSAMYLCASSSQAYGYTFGSGTRLTVV.

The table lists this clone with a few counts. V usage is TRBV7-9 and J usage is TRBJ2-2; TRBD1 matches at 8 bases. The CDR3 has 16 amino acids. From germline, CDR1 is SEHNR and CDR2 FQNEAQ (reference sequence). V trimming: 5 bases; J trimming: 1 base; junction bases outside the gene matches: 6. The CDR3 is CASSPPDRENTGELFF. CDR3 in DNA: TGTGCCAGCAGCCCGCCGGACAGGGAGAACACCGGGGAGCTGTTTTTT.

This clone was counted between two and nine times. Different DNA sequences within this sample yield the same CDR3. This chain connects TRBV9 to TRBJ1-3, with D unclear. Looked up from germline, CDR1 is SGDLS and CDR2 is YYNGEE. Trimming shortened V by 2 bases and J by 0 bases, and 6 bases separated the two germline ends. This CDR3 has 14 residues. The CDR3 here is CASSVEGSGNTIYF. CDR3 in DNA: TGTGCCAGCAGCGTTGAAGGCTCTGGAAACACCATATATTTT. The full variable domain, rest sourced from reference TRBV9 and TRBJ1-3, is DSGVTQTPKHLITATGQRVTLRCSPRSGDLSVYWYQQSLDQGLQFLIQYYNGEERAKGNILERFSAQQFPDLHSELNLSSLELGDSALYFCASSVEGSGNTIYFGEGSWLTVV.